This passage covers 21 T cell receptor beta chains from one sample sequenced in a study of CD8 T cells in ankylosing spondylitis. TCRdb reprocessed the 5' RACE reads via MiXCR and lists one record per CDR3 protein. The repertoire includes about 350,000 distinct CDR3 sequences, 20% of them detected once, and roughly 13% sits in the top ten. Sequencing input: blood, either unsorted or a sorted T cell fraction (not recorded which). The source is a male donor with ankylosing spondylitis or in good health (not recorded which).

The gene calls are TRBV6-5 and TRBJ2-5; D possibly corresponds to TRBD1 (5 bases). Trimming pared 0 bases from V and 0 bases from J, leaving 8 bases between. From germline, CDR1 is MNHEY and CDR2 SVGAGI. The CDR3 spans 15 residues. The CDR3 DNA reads TGTGCCAGCAGTTACTCGCCAGGGAACCAAGAGACCCAGTACTTC. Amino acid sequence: CASSYSPGNQETQYF.

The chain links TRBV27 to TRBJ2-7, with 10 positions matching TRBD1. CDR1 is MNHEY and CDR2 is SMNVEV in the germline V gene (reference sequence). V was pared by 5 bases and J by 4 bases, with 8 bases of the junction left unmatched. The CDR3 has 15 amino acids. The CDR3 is CASSLDRGTLYEQYF. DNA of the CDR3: TGTGCCAGCAGTCTGGACAGGGGGACCTTATACGAGCAGTACTTC.

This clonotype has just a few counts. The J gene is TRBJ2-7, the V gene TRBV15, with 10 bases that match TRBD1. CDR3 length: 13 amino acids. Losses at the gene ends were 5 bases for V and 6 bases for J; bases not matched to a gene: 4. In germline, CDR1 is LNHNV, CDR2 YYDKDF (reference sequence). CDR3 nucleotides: TGTGCCACCAGCTTGACAGGGGGCGGCGAGCAGTACTTC. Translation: CATSLTGGGEQYF.

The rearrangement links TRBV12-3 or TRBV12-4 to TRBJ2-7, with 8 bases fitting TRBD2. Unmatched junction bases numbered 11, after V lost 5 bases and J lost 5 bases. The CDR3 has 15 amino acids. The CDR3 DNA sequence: TGTGCCAGCAGTGGACTAACGGGGGGGCTCAACGAGCAGTACTTC. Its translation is CASSGLTGGLNEQYF.

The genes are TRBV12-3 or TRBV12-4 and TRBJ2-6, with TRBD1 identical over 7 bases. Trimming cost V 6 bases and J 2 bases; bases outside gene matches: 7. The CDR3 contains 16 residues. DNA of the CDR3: TGTGCCAGCAGGGGAGACAGGGCAACTGGGGCCAACGTCCTGACTTTC. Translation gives CASRGDRATGANVLTF.

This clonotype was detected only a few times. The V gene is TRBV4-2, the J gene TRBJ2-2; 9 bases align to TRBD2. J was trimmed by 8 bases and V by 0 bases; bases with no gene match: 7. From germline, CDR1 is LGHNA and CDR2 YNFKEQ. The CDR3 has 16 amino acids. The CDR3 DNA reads TGTGCCAGCAGCCAAGATGCCGGTAGCGGGGGTGGGGAGCTGTTTTTT. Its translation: CASSQDAGSGGGELFF.

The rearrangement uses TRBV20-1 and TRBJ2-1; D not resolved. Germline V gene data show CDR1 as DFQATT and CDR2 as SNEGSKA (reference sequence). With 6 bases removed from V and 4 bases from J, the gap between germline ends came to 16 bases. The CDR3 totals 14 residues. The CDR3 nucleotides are TGCAGTGCCGCCGACGCCGACTTATACAATGAGCAGTTCTTC. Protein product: CSAADADLYNEQFF.

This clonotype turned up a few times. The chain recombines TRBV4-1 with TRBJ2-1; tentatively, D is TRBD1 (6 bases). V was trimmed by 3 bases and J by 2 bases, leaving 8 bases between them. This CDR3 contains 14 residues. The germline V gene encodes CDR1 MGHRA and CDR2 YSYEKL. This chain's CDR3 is CASSHSGAYNEQFF. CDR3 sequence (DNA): TGCGCCAGCAGCCACTCAGGGGCCTACAATGAGCAGTTCTTC.

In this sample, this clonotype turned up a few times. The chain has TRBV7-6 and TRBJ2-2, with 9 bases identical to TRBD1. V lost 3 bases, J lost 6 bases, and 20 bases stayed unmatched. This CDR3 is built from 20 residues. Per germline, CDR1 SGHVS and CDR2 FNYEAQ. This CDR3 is CASSFGLFEVGQGQSGELFF. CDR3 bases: TGTGCCAGCAGCTTCGGGTTGTTTGAAGTGGGACAGGGACAATCCGGGGAGCTGTTTTTT.

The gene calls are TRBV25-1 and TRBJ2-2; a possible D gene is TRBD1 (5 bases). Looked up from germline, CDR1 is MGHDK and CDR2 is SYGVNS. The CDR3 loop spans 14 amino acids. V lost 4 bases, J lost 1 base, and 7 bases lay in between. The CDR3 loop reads CASSATGNTGELFF. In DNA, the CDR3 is TGTGCCAGCAGTGCAACAGGGAACACCGGGGAGCTGTTTTTT.

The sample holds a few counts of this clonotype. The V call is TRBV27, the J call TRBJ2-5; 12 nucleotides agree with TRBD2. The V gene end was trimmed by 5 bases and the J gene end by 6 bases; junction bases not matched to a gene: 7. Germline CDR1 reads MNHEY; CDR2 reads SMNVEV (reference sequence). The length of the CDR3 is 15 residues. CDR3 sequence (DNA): TGTGCCAGCAGTCAAGGGACTAGCGGGCGGCAGACCCAGTACTTC. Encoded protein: CASSQGTSGRQTQYF.

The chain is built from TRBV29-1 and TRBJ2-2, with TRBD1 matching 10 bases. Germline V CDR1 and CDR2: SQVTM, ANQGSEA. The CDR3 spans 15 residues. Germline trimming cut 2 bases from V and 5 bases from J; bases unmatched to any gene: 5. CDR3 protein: CSVEWGQGYTGELFF. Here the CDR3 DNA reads TGCAGCGTTGAATGGGGACAGGGGTATACCGGGGAGCTGTTTTTT.

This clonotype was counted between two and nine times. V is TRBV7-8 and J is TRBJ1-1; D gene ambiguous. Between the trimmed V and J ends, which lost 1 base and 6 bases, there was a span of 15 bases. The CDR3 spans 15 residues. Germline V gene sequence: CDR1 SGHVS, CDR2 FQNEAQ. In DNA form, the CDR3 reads TGTGCCAGCAGCTTAGTTCCAGGCGGGTCGCCTGAAGCTTTCTTT. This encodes CASSLVPGGSPEAFF.

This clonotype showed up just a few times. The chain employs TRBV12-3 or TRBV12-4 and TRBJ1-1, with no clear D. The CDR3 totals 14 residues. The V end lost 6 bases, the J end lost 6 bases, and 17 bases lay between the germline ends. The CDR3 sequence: CASSHPMRWSEAFF. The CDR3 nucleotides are TGTGCCAGCAGCCACCCCATGCGGTGGTCTGAAGCTTTCTTT.

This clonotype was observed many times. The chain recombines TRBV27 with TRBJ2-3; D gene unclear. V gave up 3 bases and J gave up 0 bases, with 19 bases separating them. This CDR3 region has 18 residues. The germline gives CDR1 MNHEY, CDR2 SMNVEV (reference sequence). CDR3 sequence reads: CASSFYPLLFTSTDTQYF. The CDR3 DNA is TGTGCCAGCAGTTTCTACCCCCTCTTGTTTACTAGCACAGATACGCAGTATTTT.

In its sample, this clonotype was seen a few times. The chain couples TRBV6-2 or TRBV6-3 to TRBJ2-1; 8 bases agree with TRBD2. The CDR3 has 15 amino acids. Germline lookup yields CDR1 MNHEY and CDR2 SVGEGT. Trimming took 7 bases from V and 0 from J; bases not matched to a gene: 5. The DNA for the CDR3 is TGTGCCAGCAAGATAGCGGGAAGCTCCTACAATGAGCAGTTCTTC. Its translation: CASKIAGSSYNEQFF.

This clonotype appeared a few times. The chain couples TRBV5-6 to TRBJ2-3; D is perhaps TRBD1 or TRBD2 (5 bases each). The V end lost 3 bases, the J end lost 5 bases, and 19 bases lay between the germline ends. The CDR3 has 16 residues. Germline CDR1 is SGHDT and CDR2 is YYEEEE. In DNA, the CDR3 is TGTGCCAGCAGCTATGGGCCGGGAAAAACAGGAGATACGCAGTATTTT. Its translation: CASSYGPGKTGDTQYF.

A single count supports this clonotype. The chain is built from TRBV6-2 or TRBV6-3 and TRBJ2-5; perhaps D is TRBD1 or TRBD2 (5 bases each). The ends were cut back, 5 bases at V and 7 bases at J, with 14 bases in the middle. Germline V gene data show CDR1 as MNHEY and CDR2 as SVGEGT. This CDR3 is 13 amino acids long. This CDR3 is CASSQTGTGTQYF. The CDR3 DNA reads TGTGCCAGCAGTCAGACTGGGACCGGGACCCAGTACTTC.

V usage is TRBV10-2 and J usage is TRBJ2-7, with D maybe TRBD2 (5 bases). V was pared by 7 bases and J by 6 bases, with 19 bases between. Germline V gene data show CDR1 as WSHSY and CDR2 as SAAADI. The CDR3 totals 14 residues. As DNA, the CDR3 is TGCGCCAGCACGGGCCTTACTAGTGGGAGCGAGCAGTACTTC. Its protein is CASTGLTSGSEQYF.

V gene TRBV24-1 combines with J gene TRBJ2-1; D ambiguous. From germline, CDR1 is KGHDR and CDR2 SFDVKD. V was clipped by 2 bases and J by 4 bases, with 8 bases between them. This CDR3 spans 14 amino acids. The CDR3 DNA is TGTGCCACCAGTGATTCACGGCCGTACAATGAGCAGTTCTTC. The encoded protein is CATSDSRPYNEQFF.

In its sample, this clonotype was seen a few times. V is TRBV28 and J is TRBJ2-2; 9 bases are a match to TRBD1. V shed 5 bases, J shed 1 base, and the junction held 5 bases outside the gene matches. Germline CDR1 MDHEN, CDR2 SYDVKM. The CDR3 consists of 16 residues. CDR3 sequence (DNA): TGTGCCAGCAGTAATCCGGGACAGGGGAACACCGGGGAGCTGTTTTTT. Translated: CASSNPGQGNTGELFF.